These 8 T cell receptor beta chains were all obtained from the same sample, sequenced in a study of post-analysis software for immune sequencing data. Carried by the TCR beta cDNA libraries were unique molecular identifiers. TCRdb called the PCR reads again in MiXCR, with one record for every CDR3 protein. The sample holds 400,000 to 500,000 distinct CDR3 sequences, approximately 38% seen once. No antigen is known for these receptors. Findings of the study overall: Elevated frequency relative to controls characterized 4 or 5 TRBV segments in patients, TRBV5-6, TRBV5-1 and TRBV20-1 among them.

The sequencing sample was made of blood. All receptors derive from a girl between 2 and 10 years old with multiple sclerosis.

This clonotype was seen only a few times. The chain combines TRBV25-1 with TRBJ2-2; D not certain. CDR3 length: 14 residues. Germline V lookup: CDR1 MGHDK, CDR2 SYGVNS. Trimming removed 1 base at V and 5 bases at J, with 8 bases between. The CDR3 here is CASSEFFNTGELFF. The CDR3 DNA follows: TGTGCCAGCAGTGAATTCTTTAATACCGGGGAGCTGTTTTTT.

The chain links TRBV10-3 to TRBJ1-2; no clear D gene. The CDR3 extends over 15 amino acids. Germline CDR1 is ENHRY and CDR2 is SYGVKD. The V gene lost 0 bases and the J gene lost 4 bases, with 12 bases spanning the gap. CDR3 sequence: CAISESNAGGYGYTF. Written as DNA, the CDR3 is TGTGCCATCAGTGAGTCGAATGCCGGAGGCTATGGCTACACCTTC.

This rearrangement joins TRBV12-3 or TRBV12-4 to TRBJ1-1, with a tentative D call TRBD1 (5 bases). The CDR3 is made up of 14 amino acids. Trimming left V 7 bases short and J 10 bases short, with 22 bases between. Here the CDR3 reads CASTVSGPDVGAFF. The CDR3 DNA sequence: TGTGCCAGCACCGTCTCGGGACCCGATGTGGGAGCTTTCTTT.

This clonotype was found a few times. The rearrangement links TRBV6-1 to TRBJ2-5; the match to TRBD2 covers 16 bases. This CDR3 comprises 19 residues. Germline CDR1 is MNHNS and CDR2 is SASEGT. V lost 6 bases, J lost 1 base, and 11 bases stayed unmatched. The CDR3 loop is CASSLGLAGGTGPQETQYF. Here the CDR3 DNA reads TGTGCCAGCAGCCTGGGACTAGCGGGGGGGACGGGACCCCAAGAGACCCAGTACTTC.

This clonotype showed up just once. The CDR3 loop reads CASRWGLGEQFF. The CDR3 nucleotides are TGTGCCAGTAGATGGGGGTTAGGTGAGCAGTTCTTC. The chain couples TRBV19 to TRBJ2-1; possibly TRBD1 or TRBD2 for D (5 bases each). The CDR3 totals 12 residues. The V and J ends lost 6 bases and 9 bases respectively, with 12 bases between them. In germline, CDR1 is LNHDA, CDR2 SQIVND (reference sequence).

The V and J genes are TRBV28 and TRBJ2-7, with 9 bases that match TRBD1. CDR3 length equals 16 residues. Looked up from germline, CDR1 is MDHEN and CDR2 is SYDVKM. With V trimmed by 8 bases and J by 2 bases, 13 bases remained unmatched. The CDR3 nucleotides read TGTGCCAGCGGGAATTTCGCCGGGACAGGGACCTACGAGCAGTACTTC. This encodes CASGNFAGTGTYEQYF.

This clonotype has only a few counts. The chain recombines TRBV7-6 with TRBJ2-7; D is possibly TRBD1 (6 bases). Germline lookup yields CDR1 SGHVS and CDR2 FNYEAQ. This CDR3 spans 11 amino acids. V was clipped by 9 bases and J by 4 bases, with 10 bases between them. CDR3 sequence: CASRGGYEQYF. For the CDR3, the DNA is TGTGCCAGTCGAGGGGGTTACGAGCAGTACTTC.

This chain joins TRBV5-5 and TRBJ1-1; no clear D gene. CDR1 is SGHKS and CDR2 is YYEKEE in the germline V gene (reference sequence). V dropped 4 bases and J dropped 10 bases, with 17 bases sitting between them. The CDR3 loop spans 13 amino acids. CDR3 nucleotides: TGTGCCAGCAGCCGAACCTTCAAGGTAGGAGCTTTCTTT. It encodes CASSRTFKVGAFF.